This T cell receptor beta chain was observed in a study of blood T cells in healthy people across ages. Alongside a J-beta primer mix, a sample-barcoded 5' primer served in a second PCR lasting about 7 to 11 cycles. TCRdb itself ran the 5' RACE reads through MiXCR, one entry per CDR3 protein. Among roughly 1,700,000 distinct CDR3 sequences listed, roughly 28% were seen once. The V gene end was trimmed by 5 bases and the J gene end by 1 base; junction bases not matched to a gene: 11. The CDR3 has 17 residues. The germline gives CDR1 SGHAT, CDR2 FQNNGV. This chain links TRBV11-2 with TRBJ2-1; 7 bases line up with TRBD2. What was sequenced was blood. The sequence was collected from a woman under 40 in good health. The CDR3 nucleotides read TGTGCCAGCAGCCACCTCCGTGGGGAGGGGTCCTACAATGAGCAGTTCTTC. Protein product: CASSHLRGEGSYNEQFF. The whole variable domain, filled in from reference TRBV11-2 and TRBJ2-1, reads EAGVAQSPRYKIIEKRQSVAFWCNPISGHATLYWYQQILGQGPKLLIQFQNNGVVDDSQLPKDRFSAERLKGVDSTLKIQPAKLEDSAVYLCASSHLRGEGSYNEQFFGPGTRLTVL.